The 24 T cell receptor beta chains below come from one sample, sequenced in a study of T-cell memory formation after mild COVID-19 (dated by TCRdb to the early 2020s). The receptor library was made with 5' RACE. The sequencer was an Illumina NovaSeq 6000. TCRdb took the public reads, trimmed them with fastp at Q25, ran MiXCR for clone calling and kept in-frame beta chains. One record per CDR3 amino acid sequence lists the most common genes and DNA. The sample table records roughly 150,000 distinct CDR3 sequences; 10% to 15% of these occur just once. 2.5% to 4% of the sample goes to the ten largest clones. Sequenced input: PBMCs or a T cell subset sorted from them (not recorded which). All receptors derive from a man aged 18-30 years who had mild COVID-19 (a few samples of this study predate the infection). The sample titles of this study are shuffled in the database, so cell type and time point are left out; the donor was told from shared clones.

The chain combines TRBV12-3 or TRBV12-4 with TRBJ1-1; 10 bases match TRBD1. This CDR3 has 15 amino acids. V was clipped by 3 bases and J by 1 base; unmatched bases: 2. The CDR3 region is CASSLTGGGNTEAFF. The DNA for the CDR3 is TGTGCCAGCAGTTTGACAGGGGGCGGGAACACTGAAGCTTTCTTT.

This clonotype turned up a few times. V gene TRBV7-2 combines with J gene TRBJ2-7; D gene uncertain. This CDR3 region has 13 residues. The germline V and J ends were trimmed by 5 bases and 0 bases, with 8 bases remaining between them. CDR1 is SGHTA, CDR2 FQGNSA, per germline. The CDR3, as DNA: TGTGCCAGCAGCGCCTCAAGCTCCTACGAGCAGTACTTC. This encodes CASSASSSYEQYF.

This clonotype occurred a few times. This rearrangement joins TRBV7-6 to TRBJ2-3; no firm D call. Germline CDR1 and CDR2: SGHVS and FNYEAQ. This CDR3 is 16 amino acids long. Between the trimmed V and J ends, which lost 5 bases and 1 base, there was a span of 16 bases. The CDR3 sequence: CASSVTTPWGTDTQYF. CDR3 coding DNA: TGTGCCAGCAGCGTCACGACACCCTGGGGCACAGATACGCAGTATTTT.

This clonotype came up many times. The chain is built from TRBV3-1 and TRBJ2-3; possibly TRBD1 or TRBD2 for D (6 bases each). V lost 4 bases and J lost 6, with 17 bases in between. The CDR3 spans 15 residues. The germline CDR1 and CDR2 sequences are LGHDT and YNNKEL (reference sequence). This CDR3 is CASSPGAIGSDTQYF. DNA of the CDR3: TGTGCCAGCAGCCCGGGGGCCATCGGAAGTGATACGCAGTATTTT.

This clonotype was counted at least ten times. The CDR3 nucleotides are TGCGCCAGCAGCTCCCCAGAGCGGGGAGTTACAGATACGCAGTATTTT. Translation: CASSSPERGVTDTQYF. The chain links TRBV4-1 to TRBJ2-3, with 7 bases fitting TRBD2. V lost 5 bases, J lost 3 bases, and 11 bases stayed unmatched. Germline V gene data show CDR1 as MGHRA and CDR2 as YSYEKL. The CDR3 has 16 amino acids.

This clonotype has more than one count but fewer than ten. The chain couples TRBV5-1 to TRBJ1-4; 9 bases are a match to TRBD1. V lost 4 bases to trimming and J lost 12 bases; unmatched junction nucleotides: 13. Germline V lookup: CDR1 SGHRS, CDR2 YFSETQ. This CDR3 is 15 amino acids long. The CDR3 sequence is CASSPNPGQGEELFF. CDR3 bases: TGCGCCAGCAGCCCGAACCCGGGACAGGGAGAGGAACTGTTTTTT.

The table lists this clonotype with a few counts. This chain uses TRBV24-1 with TRBJ2-3; 9 bases match TRBD2. The J segment lost 5 bases and the V segment lost 5 bases, leaving 10 bases of the junction unmatched. This CDR3 region has 16 residues. The V gene's germline CDR1 is KGHDR and CDR2 SFDVKD. CDR3 sequence (DNA): TGTGCCACCAGTGGAGGCGGCGCGGGGGGGATAGATACGCAGTATTTT. Its translation: CATSGGGAGGIDTQYF.

The gene calls are TRBV7-2 and TRBJ2-3; 9 nucleotides agree with TRBD1. With 6 bases clipped from V and 6 bases from J, the junction kept 7 bases outside the gene matches. The CDR3 is 14 residues long. Germline V gives CDR1 SGHTA, CDR2 FQGNSA. The CDR3 DNA follows: TGTGCCAGCAGTTCAGGGACAGGGAGGGATACGCAGTATTTT. It specifies CASSSGTGRDTQYF.

This clonotype was counted between two and nine times. The CDR3 sequence is CASSYRSRGYGYTF. CDR3 sequence (DNA): TGTGCCAGCAGTTATCGCAGCAGGGGCTATGGCTACACCTTC. The chain combines TRBV6-5 with TRBJ1-2; D might be TRBD1 (6 bases). CDR1 is MNHEY and CDR2 is SVGAGI in the germline V gene. The CDR3 has 14 amino acids. V lost 3 bases and J 4 bases, leaving 12 bases between the germline ends.

This clonotype has only a few counts. Written as DNA, the CDR3 is TGTGCCAGCACGCCCCAGGACAGCAATCAGCCCCAGCATTTT. Its translation is CASTPQDSNQPQHF. The V gene is TRBV12-3 or TRBV12-4, the J gene TRBJ1-5; D call uncertain. V gave up 7 bases and J gave up 1 base, with 11 bases separating them. This CDR3 contains 14 residues.

This clonotype was seen a few times. The rearrangement joins TRBV28 to TRBJ2-1; 8 positions match TRBD1. Germline V gene data show CDR1 as MDHEN and CDR2 as SYDVKM. The CDR3 extends over 15 amino acids. The V gene end was trimmed by 5 bases and the J gene end by 7 bases; junction bases not matched to a gene: 10. As DNA, the CDR3 is TGTGCCAGCAGTCCCCACGGACAGGGCCAGAATGAGCAGTTCTTC. Translated: CASSPHGQGQNEQFF.

The chain joins TRBV19 to TRBJ1-2, with D tentatively TRBD1 (5 bases). The CDR3 extends over 12 amino acids. Looked up from germline, CDR1 is LNHDA and CDR2 is SQIVND (reference sequence). V was pared by 5 bases and J by 6 bases, with 10 bases between. The CDR3 is CASSLGPNGYTF. DNA for the CDR3: TGTGCCAGTAGTCTGGGACCGAATGGCTACACCTTC. Full variable domain (outside the CDR3, taken from reference TRBV19 and TRBJ1-2): DGGITQSPKYLFRKEGQNVTLSCEQNLNHDAMYWYRQDPGQGLRLIYYSQIVNDFQKGDIAEGYSVSREKKESFPLTVTSAQKNPTAFYLCASSLGPNGYTFGSGTRLTVV.

This clonotype occurred a few times. This rearrangement joins TRBV7-2 to TRBJ2-5; the D is unclear. From germline, CDR1 is SGHTA and CDR2 FQGNSA. V lost 1 base to trimming and J lost 2 bases, with 11 bases between them. This CDR3 comprises 15 residues. CDR3 region: CASSLVSLQQETQYF. Written as DNA, the CDR3 is TGTGCCAGCAGCTTAGTATCACTTCAGCAAGAGACCCAGTACTTC.

The chain employs TRBV6-2 or TRBV6-3 and TRBJ2-3; D is ambiguous. The CDR3 covers 15 residues. V was pared by 0 bases and J by 0 bases, with 7 bases between. The V gene's germline CDR1 is MNHEY and CDR2 SVGEGT. The DNA of the CDR3 is TGTGCCAGCAGTTACTCGGTGTTCAGCACAGATACGCAGTATTTT. The encoded protein is CASSYSVFSTDTQYF.

As DNA, the CDR3 is TGTGCCACCAGCTCACGGACCCTCACAGATACGCAGTATTTT. Its translation is CATSSRTLTDTQYF. The chain carries TRBV15 and TRBJ2-3; D uncertain. The CDR3 loop spans 14 amino acids. Trimming cost V 5 bases and J 2 bases, with 11 bases left between them. Germline loops: CDR1 LNHNV, CDR2 YYDKDF (reference sequence).

CDR3 sequence: CASSYSPGLAGWDEQFF. The CDR3 bases are TGCGCCAGCAGCTACTCCCCCGGACTAGCGGGGTGGGATGAGCAGTTCTTC. V gene TRBV5-1 combines with J gene TRBJ2-1, with 12 positions matching TRBD2. Losses at the gene ends were 3 bases for V and 8 bases for J; bases not matched to a gene: 12. Germline CDR1 reads SGHRS; CDR2 reads YFSETQ. This CDR3 contains 17 residues.

This clonotype was seen a few times. The CDR3: CASSGLGGGYNEQFF. CDR3 nucleotide sequence: TGTGCCAGCAGCGGTTTGGGGGGCGGTTACAATGAGCAGTTCTTC. The chain links TRBV9 to TRBJ2-1, with D possibly being TRBD1 or TRBD2 (6 bases each). CDR1 is SGDLS and CDR2 is YYNGEE in the germline V gene. V was cut by 3 bases and J by 4 bases, with 14 bases left in between. This CDR3 comprises 15 residues.

In its sample, this clonotype was seen a few times. The V gene is TRBV6-1, the J gene TRBJ2-1; 14 nucleotides line up with TRBD2. Losses at the gene ends were 6 bases for V and 9 bases for J; bases not matched to a gene: 13. Germline lookup yields CDR1 MNHNS and CDR2 SASEGT. This CDR3 contains 17 residues. In DNA, the CDR3 is TGTGCCAGCAGGGATCCAGCGACTAGCGGGGGGGCGGGTGAGCAGTTCTTC. It specifies CASRDPATSGGAGEQFF.

The V and J genes are TRBV12-3 or TRBV12-4 and TRBJ2-3, with 8 bases identical to TRBD1. With V trimmed by 6 bases and J by 3 bases, 8 bases remained unmatched. The CDR3 is 15 amino acids. The CDR3 DNA is TGTGCCAGCAGGGACTCAGGGGGCCGAACAGATACGCAGTATTTT. Its translation is CASRDSGGRTDTQYF.

The rearrangement joins TRBV15 to TRBJ1-5; tentative D call: TRBD1 (5 bases). Germline-derived CDR1 and CDR2 are LNHNV and YYDKDF (reference sequence). CDR3 size: 14 residues. V was shortened by 4 bases and J by 6 bases, with 13 bases between the two germline ends. CDR3 region: CATSTGEPSQPQHF. CDR3 nucleotide sequence: TGTGCCACCAGCACGGGGGAGCCCAGTCAGCCCCAGCATTTT.

This clonotype was recorded at least ten times. The rearrangement joins TRBV20-1 to TRBJ2-2; D not resolved. This CDR3 is built from 12 residues. Germline V CDR1 and CDR2: DFQATT, SNEGSKA (reference sequence). V lost 6 bases, J lost 5 bases, and 10 bases lay in between. CDR3 amino acids: CSAPEVTGELFF. The CDR3 DNA sequence: TGCAGTGCCCCGGAAGTAACCGGGGAGCTGTTTTTT.

V and J are TRBV7-2 and TRBJ2-3; D might be TRBD1 or TRBD2, each matching 5 bases. This CDR3 spans 18 amino acids. Deletions cut 7 bases from V and 4 bases from J, with 27 bases between. Germline CDR1 SGHTA, CDR2 FQGNSA. The chain's CDR3 is CASTPGAGSGTRADTQYF. The CDR3 coding sequence is TGTGCCAGCACCCCTGGGGCAGGGAGTGGGACGCGGGCAGATACGCAGTATTTT. Combining the CDR3 with reference TRBV7-2 and TRBJ2-3 gives the whole variable domain GAGVSQSPSNKVTEKGKDVELRCDPISGHTALYWYRQSLGQGLEFLIYFQGNSAPDKSGLPSDRFSAERTGGSVSTLTIQRTQQEDSAVYLCASTPGAGSGTRADTQYFGPGTRLTVL.

In DNA, the CDR3 is TGTGCCAGCAGCTTAGTTGGGCGGGCGAATGAGCAGTTCTTC. Its translation is CASSLVGRANEQFF. J is TRBJ2-1 and V is TRBV11-2, with D tentatively TRBD2 (5 bases). The V end was cut by 1 base, the J end by 7 bases, with 11 bases between. There are 14 residues in the CDR3. The germline V gene encodes CDR1 SGHAT and CDR2 FQNNGV.

This clonotype occurred many times. The CDR3 sequence: CASSVAPSDFAYEQYF. CDR3 nucleotides: TGTGCCAGCAGCGTAGCGCCCTCGGACTTCGCATACGAGCAGTACTTC. This chain joins TRBV9 and TRBJ2-7, with D tentatively TRBD2 (5 bases). The CDR3 extends over 16 amino acids. Germline lookup yields CDR1 SGDLS and CDR2 YYNGEE. Deletions cut 0 bases from V and 4 bases from J, with 17 bases between.